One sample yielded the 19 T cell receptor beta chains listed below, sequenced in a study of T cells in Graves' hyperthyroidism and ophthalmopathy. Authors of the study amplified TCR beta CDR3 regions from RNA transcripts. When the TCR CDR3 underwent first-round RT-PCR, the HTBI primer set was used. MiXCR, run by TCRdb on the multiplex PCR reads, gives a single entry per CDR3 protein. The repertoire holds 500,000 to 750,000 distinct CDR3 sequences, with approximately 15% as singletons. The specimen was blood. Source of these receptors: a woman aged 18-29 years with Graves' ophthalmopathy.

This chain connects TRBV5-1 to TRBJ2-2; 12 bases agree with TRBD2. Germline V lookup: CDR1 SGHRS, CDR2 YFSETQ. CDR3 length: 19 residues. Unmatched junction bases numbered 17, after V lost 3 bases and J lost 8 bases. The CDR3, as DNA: TGCGCCAGCAGCTCCTCACTTTACCCTAGCGGGAGGGCCATAGGGGAGCTGTTTTTT. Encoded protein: CASSSSLYPSGRAIGELFF.

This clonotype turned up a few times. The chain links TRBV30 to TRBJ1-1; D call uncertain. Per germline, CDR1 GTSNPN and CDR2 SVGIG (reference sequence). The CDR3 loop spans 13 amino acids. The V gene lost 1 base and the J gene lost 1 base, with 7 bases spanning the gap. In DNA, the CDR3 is TGTGCCTGGAGTGGAGGGTGGAACACTGAAGCTTTCTTT. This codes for CAWSGGWNTEAFF.

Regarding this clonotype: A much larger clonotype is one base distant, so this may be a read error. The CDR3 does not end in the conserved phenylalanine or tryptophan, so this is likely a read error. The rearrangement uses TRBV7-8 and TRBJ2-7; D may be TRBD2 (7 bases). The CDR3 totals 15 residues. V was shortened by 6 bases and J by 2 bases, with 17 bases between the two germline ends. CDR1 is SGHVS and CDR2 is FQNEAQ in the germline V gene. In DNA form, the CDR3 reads TGTGCCAGCAGATCGGAGTGGGGGGGCACCTACGAGCAGTACCTC. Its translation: CASRSEWGGTYEQYL.

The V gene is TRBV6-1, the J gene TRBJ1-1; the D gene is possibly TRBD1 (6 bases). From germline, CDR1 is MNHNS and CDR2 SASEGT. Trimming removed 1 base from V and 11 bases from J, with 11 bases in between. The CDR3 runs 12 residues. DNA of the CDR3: TGTGCCAGCAGTGAAGGGGGGCTGGACGCTTTCTTT. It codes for CASSEGGLDAFF.

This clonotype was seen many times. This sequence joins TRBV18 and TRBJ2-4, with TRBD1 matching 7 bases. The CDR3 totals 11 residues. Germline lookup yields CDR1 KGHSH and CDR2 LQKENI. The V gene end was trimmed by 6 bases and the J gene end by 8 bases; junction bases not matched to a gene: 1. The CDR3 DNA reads TGTGCCAGCTCGACAGGGTACATTCAGTACTTC. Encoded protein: CASSTGYIQYF.

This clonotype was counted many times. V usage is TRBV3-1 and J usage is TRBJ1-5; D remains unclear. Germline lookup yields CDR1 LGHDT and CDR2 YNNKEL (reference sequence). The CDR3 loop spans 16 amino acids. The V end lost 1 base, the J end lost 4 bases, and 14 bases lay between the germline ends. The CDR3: CASSQGRDKRNQPQHF. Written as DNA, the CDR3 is TGTGCCAGCAGCCAAGGCCGAGACAAGCGAAATCAGCCCCAGCATTTT.

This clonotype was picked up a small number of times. CDR3 coding DNA: TGCAGTGCTAGGAAACAGCTAATCTACAATGAGCAGTTCTTC. This sequence encodes CSARKQLIYNEQFF. The rearrangement joins TRBV20-1 to TRBJ2-1, with no clear D. Trimming took 3 bases from V and 3 from J, leaving 12 bases between them. The CDR3 loop spans 14 amino acids. Germline assignment: CDR1 DFQATT and CDR2 SNEGSKA (reference sequence).

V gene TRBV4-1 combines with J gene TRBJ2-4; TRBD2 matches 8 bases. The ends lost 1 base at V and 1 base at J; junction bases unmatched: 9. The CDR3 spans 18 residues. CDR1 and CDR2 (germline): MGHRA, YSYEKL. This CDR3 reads CASSQGLAAGAAKNIQYF. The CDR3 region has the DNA TGCGCCAGCAGCCAAGGTCTCGCAGCGGGAGCGGCCAAAAACATTCAGTACTTC.

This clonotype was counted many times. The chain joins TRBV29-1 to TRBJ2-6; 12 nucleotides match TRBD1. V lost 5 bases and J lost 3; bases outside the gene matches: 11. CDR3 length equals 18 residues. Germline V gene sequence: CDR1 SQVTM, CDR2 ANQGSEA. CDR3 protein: CSVPIGTGGQDGANVLTF. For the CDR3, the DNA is TGCAGCGTTCCCATCGGGACAGGGGGCCAAGATGGGGCCAACGTCCTGACTTTC.

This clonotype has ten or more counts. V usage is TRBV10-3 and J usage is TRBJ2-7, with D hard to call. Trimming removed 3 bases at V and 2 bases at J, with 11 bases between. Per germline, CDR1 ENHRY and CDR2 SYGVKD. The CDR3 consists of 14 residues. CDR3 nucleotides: TGTGCCATCAGTGAAATGAACGGACCCTACGAGCAGTACTTC. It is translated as CAISEMNGPYEQYF.

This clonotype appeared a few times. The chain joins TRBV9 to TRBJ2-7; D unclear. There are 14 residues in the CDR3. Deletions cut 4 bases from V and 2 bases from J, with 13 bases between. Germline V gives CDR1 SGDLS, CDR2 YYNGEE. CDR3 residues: CASSPLGRPYEQYF. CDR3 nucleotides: TGTGCCAGCAGCCCCCTAGGCAGACCCTACGAGCAGTACTTC.

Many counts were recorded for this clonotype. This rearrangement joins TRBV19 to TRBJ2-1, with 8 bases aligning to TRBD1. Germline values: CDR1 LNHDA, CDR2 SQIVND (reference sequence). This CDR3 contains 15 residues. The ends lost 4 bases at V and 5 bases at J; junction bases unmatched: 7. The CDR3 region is CASSRLTGAHNEQFF. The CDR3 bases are TGTGCCAGTAGTAGACTGACAGGGGCCCACAATGAGCAGTTCTTC.

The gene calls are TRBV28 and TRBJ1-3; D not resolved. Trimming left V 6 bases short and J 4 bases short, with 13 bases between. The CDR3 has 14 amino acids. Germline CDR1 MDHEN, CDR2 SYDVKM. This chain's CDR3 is CASRRKDLGNTIYF. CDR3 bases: TGTGCCAGCAGAAGAAAGGACCTAGGAAACACCATATATTTT.

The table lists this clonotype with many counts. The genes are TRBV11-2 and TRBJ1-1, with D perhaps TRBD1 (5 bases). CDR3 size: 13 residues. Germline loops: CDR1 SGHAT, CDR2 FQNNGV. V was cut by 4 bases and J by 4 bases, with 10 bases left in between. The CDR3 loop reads CASSSGDRTEAFF. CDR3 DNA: TGTGCCAGCAGCTCCGGGGACCGCACTGAAGCTTTCTTT.

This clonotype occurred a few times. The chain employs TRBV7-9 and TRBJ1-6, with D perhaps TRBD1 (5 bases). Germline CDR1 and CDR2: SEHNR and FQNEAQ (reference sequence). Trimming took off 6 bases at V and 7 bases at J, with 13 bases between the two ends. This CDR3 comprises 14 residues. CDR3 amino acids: CASRPGTGNSPLHF. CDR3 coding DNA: TGTGCCAGCAGACCCGGGACTGGCAATTCACCCCTCCACTTT.

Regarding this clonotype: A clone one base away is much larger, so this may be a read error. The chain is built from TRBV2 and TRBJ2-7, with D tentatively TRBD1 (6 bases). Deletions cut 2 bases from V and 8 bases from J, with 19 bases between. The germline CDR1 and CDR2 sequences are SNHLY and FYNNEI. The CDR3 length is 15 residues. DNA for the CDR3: TGTGCCAGCAGTGAAAAGGGACACTCGGCCGTGAAGCAGTACTTC. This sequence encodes CASSEKGHSAVKQYF.

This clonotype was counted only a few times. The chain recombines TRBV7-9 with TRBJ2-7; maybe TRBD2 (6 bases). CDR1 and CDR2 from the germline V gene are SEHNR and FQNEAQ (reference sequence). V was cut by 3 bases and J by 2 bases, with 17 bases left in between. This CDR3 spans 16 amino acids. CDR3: CASSLAGTRATYEQYF. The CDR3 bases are TGTGCCAGCAGCTTGGCGGGGACCCGGGCCACCTACGAGCAGTACTTC.

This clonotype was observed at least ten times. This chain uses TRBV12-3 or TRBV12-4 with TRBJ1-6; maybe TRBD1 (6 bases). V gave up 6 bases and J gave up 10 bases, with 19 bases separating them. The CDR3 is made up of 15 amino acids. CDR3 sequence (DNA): TGTGCCAGCAGCGATCAGGGGATGCCGCGATCACCCCTCCACTTT. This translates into CASSDQGMPRSPLHF.

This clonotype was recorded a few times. CDR3 residues: CATHTPRGLTEAFF. As DNA, the CDR3 is TGTGCCACCCATACCCCCCGGGGGCTCACTGAAGCTTTCTTT. The genes are TRBV7-9 and TRBJ1-1; possibly TRBD1 for D (6 bases). CDR1 and CDR2 from the germline V gene are SEHNR and FQNEAQ (reference sequence). Trimming shortened V by 10 bases and J by 4 bases, and 19 bases separated the two germline ends. This CDR3 has 14 residues.